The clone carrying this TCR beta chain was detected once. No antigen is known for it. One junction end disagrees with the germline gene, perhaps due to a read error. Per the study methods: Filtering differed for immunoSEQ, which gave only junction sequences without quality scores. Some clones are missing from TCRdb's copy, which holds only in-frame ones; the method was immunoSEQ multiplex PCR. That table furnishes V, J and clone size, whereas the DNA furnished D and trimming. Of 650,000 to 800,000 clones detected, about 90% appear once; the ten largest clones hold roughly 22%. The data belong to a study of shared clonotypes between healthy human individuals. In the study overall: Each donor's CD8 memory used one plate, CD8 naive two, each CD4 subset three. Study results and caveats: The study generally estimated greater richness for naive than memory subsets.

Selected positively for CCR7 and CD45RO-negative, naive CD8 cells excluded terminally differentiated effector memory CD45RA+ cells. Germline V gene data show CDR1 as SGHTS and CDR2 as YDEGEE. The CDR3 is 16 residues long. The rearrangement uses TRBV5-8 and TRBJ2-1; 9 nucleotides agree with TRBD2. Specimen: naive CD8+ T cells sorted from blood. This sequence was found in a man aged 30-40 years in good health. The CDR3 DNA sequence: TGTGCCAGCAGATTAAAGCGGGAGGTCTCCCACAATGAGCAGTTCTTC. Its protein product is CASRLKREVSHNEQFF.